This entry is about one T cell receptor beta chain. Germline assignment: CDR1 MRHNA and CDR2 SNTAGT. J was trimmed by 2 bases and V by 5 bases; bases with no gene match: 5. The CDR3 has 15 residues. This sample is part of a study of blood T cell repertoires in COVID-19. Across the whole study: Acute-phase and convalescent COVID-19 samples originated in the United States, Italy and Spain. T cells, B-cell-depleted T cells, or PBMCs supplied cDNA or gDNA.

Per the original data handling: Estimation of nucleated cell counts relied on the amplification of reference gene primers. Generated by immunoSEQ multiplex PCR, the TCRdb table keeps only in-frame clones and is missing some. From that table come the V and J calls and clone size; the DNA was used to work out D and trimming. The sample carries around 360,000 clones, approximately 89% recorded once. The sequenced sample was peripheral blood. The source is a woman aged 25 to 45 with COVID-19, enrolled during active disease. The V gene is TRBV6-4, the J gene TRBJ2-3; 9 positions match TRBD2. CDR3 DNA sequence: TGTGCCAGCAGTTCCTTAGCGGGAGACACAGATACGCAGTATTTT. Its protein is CASSSLAGDTDTQYF.